This T cell receptor beta chain came from a study of identical twins. Study-wide results and caveats: In beta out-of-frame sequences, the excess sharing between twins was weaker. For cord blood, abundant beta clonotypes had fewer insertions, unlike memory repertoires, which showed none.

A universal primer site came from template switching; cDNA carried unique molecular identifiers. TCRdb ran MiXCR on the 5' RACE reads and lists one entry per CDR3 protein. The sample gives under 900,000 distinct CDR3 sequences, over 9% of which show up once; around 1.6% is in the top ten. The table lists this clonotype with many counts. As yet, its antigen is unknown. A further study also used this sample, focusing on yellow fever vaccine responses in identical twins.

This clonotype was obtained from a woman between 18 and 30 years old in good health. Material: PBMCs.

CDR3 sequence: CASSSTGYEQFF. Here the CDR3 DNA reads TGTGCCAGCAGCTCGACAGGGTATGAGCAGTTCTTC. The rearrangement uses TRBV7-9 and TRBJ2-1; 7 positions agree with TRBD1. The CDR3 totals 12 residues. The germline CDR1 and CDR2 sequences are SEHNR and FQNEAQ (reference sequence). V lost 4 bases and J lost 8; bases outside the gene matches: 2.